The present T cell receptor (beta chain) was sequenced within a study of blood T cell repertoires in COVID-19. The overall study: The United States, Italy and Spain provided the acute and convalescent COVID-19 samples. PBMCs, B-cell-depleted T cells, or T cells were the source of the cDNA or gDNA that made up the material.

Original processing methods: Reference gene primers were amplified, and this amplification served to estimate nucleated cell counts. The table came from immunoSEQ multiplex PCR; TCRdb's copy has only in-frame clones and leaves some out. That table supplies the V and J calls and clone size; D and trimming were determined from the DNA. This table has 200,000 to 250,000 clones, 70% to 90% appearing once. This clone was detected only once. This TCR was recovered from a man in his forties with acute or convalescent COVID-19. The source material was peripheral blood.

The chain's CDR3 is CASSRFIYGYTF. CDR3 coding DNA: TGTGCCAGCAGTCGTTTTATCTATGGCTACACCTTC. The rearrangement links TRBV28 to TRBJ1-2; no clear D. Germline V gene sequence: CDR1 MDHEN, CDR2 SYDVKM. V was trimmed by 5 bases and J by 4 bases, leaving 8 bases between them. CDR3 length: 12 residues.